These 15 T cell receptor beta chains were sequenced from one sample in a study of T cells in Graves' hyperthyroidism and ophthalmopathy. The TCR beta CDR3 regions underwent amplification using RNA transcripts as the source. Using the HTBI primer set, a first-round RT-PCR was run on the TCR CDR3. MiXCR, run by TCRdb on the multiplex PCR reads, gives a single entry per CDR3 protein. The sample shows roughly 640,000 distinct CDR3 sequences, roughly a sixth of them seen only once. Material: blood. Every receptor here comes from a woman aged 40 to 49 with Graves' ophthalmopathy.

This clonotype was counted many times. This chain uses TRBV7-8 with TRBJ2-1; 7 bases line up with TRBD2. V dropped 5 bases and J dropped 5; count of bases not matched to a gene: 6. CDR1 is SGHVS, CDR2 FQNEAQ, per germline. This CDR3 has 14 amino acids. Here the CDR3 DNA reads TGTGCCAGCAGCACCCGGGACTACGACAATGAGCAGTTCTTC. Its protein is CASSTRDYDNEQFF. The whole variable domain, filled in from reference TRBV7-8 and TRBJ2-1, reads GAGVSQSPRYKVAKRGQDVALRCDPISGHVSLFWYQQALGQGPEFLTYFQNEAQLDKSGLPSDRFFAERPEGSVSTLKIQRTQQEDSAVYLCASSTRDYDNEQFFGPGTRLTVL.

This clonotype has ten or more counts. The gene calls are TRBV18 and TRBJ1-4; 7 nucleotides align to TRBD1. The CDR3 loop spans 15 amino acids. Trimming at V came to 3 bases and at J to 3 bases, leaving 4 bases not matched to a gene. Germline lookup yields CDR1 KGHSH and CDR2 LQKENI. The chain's CDR3 is CASSPGTASNEKLFF. CDR3 sequence (DNA): TGTGCCAGCTCACCTGGGACAGCTTCTAATGAAAAACTGTTTTTT.

The chain has TRBV5-1 and TRBJ2-7; D is possibly TRBD1 (6 bases). The ends were cut back, 9 bases at V and 5 bases at J, with 27 bases in the middle. Germline V gene lookup returns CDR1 SGHRS and CDR2 YFSETQ. The CDR3 totals 16 residues. CDR3 in amino acids: CAIPPLEGTHIHEQYF. CDR3 DNA: TGCGCCATCCCGCCGCTTGAAGGGACACACATCCACGAGCAGTACTTC.

The rearrangement links TRBV5-1 to TRBJ2-3, with TRBD2 matching over 10 bases. Per the germline V gene, CDR1 is SGHRS and CDR2 is YFSETQ. CDR3 length: 15 amino acids. After removal of 2 bases from V and 5 bases from J, the junction contained 5 bases not matched to a gene. The CDR3 is CASSFLAGAQDTQYF. The CDR3 DNA reads TGCGCCAGCAGCTTCCTAGCGGGAGCGCAAGATACGCAGTATTTT.

This rearrangement joins TRBV20-1 to TRBJ2-1; D is tentatively TRBD1 or TRBD2 (5 bases each). Trimming shortened V by 5 bases and J by 4 bases, and 15 bases separated the two germline ends. Germline V gene sequence: CDR1 DFQATT, CDR2 SNEGSKA (reference sequence). The CDR3 has 14 amino acids. The CDR3 loop reads CSASREILYNEQFF. The CDR3 DNA sequence: TGCAGTGCTTCCAGGGAGATCTTATACAATGAGCAGTTCTTC.

The sample holds a few counts of this clonotype. The V and J genes are TRBV9 and TRBJ2-7; TRBD1 might be the D (5 bases). The CDR3 consists of 16 residues. Trimming stripped 0 bases from V and 0 bases from J, with 13 bases between. In germline, CDR1 is SGDLS, CDR2 YYNGEE. CDR3 in amino acids: CASSVAPTAASYEQYF. In DNA form, the CDR3 reads TGTGCCAGCAGCGTAGCGCCGACAGCTGCCTCCTACGAGCAGTACTTC.

In its sample, this clonotype was seen many times. The junction does not match germline at one end; this may be a read error. The V and J genes are TRBV6-1 and TRBJ2-6; D is perhaps TRBD1 (6 bases). The CDR3 runs 17 residues. Germline V gives CDR1 MNHNS, CDR2 SASEGT. The CDR3 is CASSTLGQFSRANVLTF. The CDR3 region has the DNA TGTGCCAGCAGTACATTGGGACAATTCTCTCGGGCCAACGTCCTGACTTTC.

This clonotype has a handful of counts. This chain links TRBV18 with TRBJ2-1; D is perhaps TRBD1 or TRBD2 (5 bases each). The CDR3 loop spans 17 amino acids. CDR1 and CDR2 (germline): KGHSH, LQKENI. Trimming left V 4 bases short and J 8 bases short, with 24 bases between. Written as DNA, the CDR3 is TGTGCCAGCTCACAGAATTTCGGGCCCCTGGGGGACGATGAGCAGTTCTTC. It translates to CASSQNFGPLGDDEQFF.

This clonotype turned up a few times. The chain employs TRBV6-1 and TRBJ2-3; 9 bases align to TRBD2. This CDR3 is 15 amino acids long. J was trimmed by 7 bases and V by 3 bases; bases with no gene match: 8. Germline-derived CDR1 and CDR2 are MNHNS and SASEGT. CDR3 sequence: CASSDGGRAPYTQYF. CDR3 coding DNA: TGTGCCAGCAGTGATGGCGGGAGGGCCCCGTATACGCAGTATTTT.

This clonotype occurred a few times. Given a much more abundant clone one base away, this may be a read error. J is TRBJ2-7 and V is TRBV5-1, with 9 bases identical to TRBD1. The J call may not be correct, given that the DNA end is closer to TRBJ2-1. The CDR3 totals 17 residues. The germline CDR1 and CDR2 sequences are SGHRS and YFSETQ. In DNA, the CDR3 is TGCGCCAGCAGCTTGGCCCCGGGACAGGGCCCCAACTACGAGCAGTTCTTC. It specifies CASSLAPGQGPNYEQFF.

This clonotype has a handful of counts. The chain carries TRBV6-1 and TRBJ2-7, with D tentatively TRBD1 or TRBD2 (5 bases each). The ends were cut back, 2 bases at V and 9 bases at J, with 11 bases in the middle. CDR3 length equals 12 residues. Germline V gene sequence: CDR1 MNHNS, CDR2 SASEGT. The DNA of the CDR3 is TGTGCCAGCAGTGAACCCCGGGACGGGCAGTACTTC. Translated: CASSEPRDGQYF.

This clonotype was detected only a few times. The CDR3 loop reads CASSPGGPTPEQYF. The CDR3 DNA sequence: TGTGCCAGCAGCCCGGGCGGTCCCACTCCCGAGCAGTACTTC. V usage is TRBV7-3 and J usage is TRBJ2-7, with D unclear. Trimming stripped 5 bases from V and 6 bases from J, with 17 bases between. The CDR3 has 14 residues. From germline, CDR1 is SGHTA and CDR2 FQGTGA. The entire variable domain, with the rest obtained from reference TRBV7-3 and TRBJ2-7, is as follows: GAGVSQTPSNKVTEKGKYVELRCDPISGHTALYWYRQSLGQGPEFLIYFQGTGAADDSGLPNDRFFAVRPEGSVSTLKIQRTERGDSAVYLCASSPGGPTPEQYFGPGTRLTVT.

The chain carries TRBV5-1 and TRBJ1-1, with TRBD1 matching over 8 bases. The CDR3 is made up of 13 amino acids. After removal of 0 bases from V and 8 bases from J, the junction contained 3 bases not matched to a gene. Germline loops: CDR1 SGHRS, CDR2 YFSETQ. DNA of the CDR3: TGCGCCAGCAGCTTGGCGGGACAGGTAGAAGCTTTCTTT. Residues: CASSLAGQVEAFF.

This clonotype was seen at least ten times. The CDR3 coding sequence is TGTGCCAGCTCTAGTTATGTAGAAGAGACCCAGTACTTC. This encodes CASSSYVEETQYF. This chain joins TRBV18 and TRBJ2-5; D ambiguous. The V gene lost 6 bases and the J gene lost 3 bases, with 11 bases spanning the gap. The CDR3 is 13 residues long. The germline V gene encodes CDR1 KGHSH and CDR2 LQKENI.

This CDR3 is CASSQTQGRRYTF. CDR3 DNA sequence: TGTGCCAGCAGTCAAACTCAGGGAAGGAGATACACCTTC. The J gene is TRBJ1-2, the V gene TRBV12-3 or TRBV12-4; TRBD1 is a possible D gene (5 bases). Trimming took off 5 bases at V and 11 bases at J, with 18 bases between the two ends. The CDR3 sequence is 13 residues long.